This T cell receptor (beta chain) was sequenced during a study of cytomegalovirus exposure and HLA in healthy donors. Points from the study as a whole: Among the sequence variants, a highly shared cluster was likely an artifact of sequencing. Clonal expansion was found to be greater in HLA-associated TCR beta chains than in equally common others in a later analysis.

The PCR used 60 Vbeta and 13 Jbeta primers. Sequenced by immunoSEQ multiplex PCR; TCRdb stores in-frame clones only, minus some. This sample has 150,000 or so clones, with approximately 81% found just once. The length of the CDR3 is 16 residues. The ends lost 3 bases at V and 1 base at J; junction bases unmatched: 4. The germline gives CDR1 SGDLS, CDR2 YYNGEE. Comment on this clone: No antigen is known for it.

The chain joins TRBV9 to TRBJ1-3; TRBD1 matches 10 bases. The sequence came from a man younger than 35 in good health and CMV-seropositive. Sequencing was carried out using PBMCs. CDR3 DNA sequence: TGTGCCAGCAGCGGCGGGACAGGGGTATCTGGAAACACCATATATTTT. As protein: CASSGGTGVSGNTIYF.